This T cell receptor beta chain was identified in a study of metastatic and nonmetastatic thyroid tumors. Study-level background: Across blood and tumor or nodule tissue, repertoires from malignant and benign thyroid patients were compared with one another.

Thyroid surgery was performed in patients who had received no treatment beforehand. This CDR3 spans 14 amino acids. Germline CDR1 and CDR2: LNHDA and SQIVND (reference sequence). V gave up 3 bases and J gave up 9 bases; unmatched junction bases: 7. This clone was picked up many times. TCRdb re-clonotyped the PCR reads via MiXCR. The table shows about 9,900 clones, with over 9.5% occurring only once. The TCR was taken from a female donor with papillary thyroid cancer or a benign thyroid nodule (not recorded which). Some clones in this sample may be carry-over from other donors' samples. What was sequenced was tumor tissue. This chain links TRBV19 with TRBJ2-2; 7 positions agree with TRBD1. CDR3 bases: TGTGCCAGTAGTATGGACAGGTCGTCGTGGGAGCTGTTTTTT. Protein: CASSMDRSSWELFF.